Following are 22 T cell receptor beta chains from one sample sequenced in a study of CD8 T cells in Susac syndrome. With random hexamers, reverse transcription was performed on roughly 0.5 to 1 ug of RNA. TCRdb redid the calling of the immunoSEQ multiplex PCR reads with MiXCR, one entry per CDR3 protein. The data show about 150,000 distinct CDR3 sequences, approximately 94% seen once. Source material: CD8+ T cells from PBMCs. The receptors stem from a human donor with multiple sclerosis.

The chain carries TRBV27 and TRBJ2-1, with D tentatively TRBD1 or TRBD2 (6 bases each). Trimming shortened V by 5 bases and J by 9 bases, and 17 bases separated the two germline ends. The CDR3 loop spans 14 amino acids. Germline-derived CDR1 and CDR2 are MNHEY and SMNVEV (reference sequence). The CDR3 region is CASSDRGTRIEQFF. DNA for the CDR3: TGTGCCAGCAGTGACCGCGGGACAAGGATTGAGCAGTTCTTC.

This rearrangement joins TRBV29-1 to TRBJ2-7; a weak D match, TRBD1 (5 bases). Germline lookup yields CDR1 SQVTM and CDR2 ANQGSEA. The CDR3 runs to 11 residues. Trimming pared 5 bases from V and 4 bases from J, leaving 9 bases between. The CDR3 loop is CSVRTPYEQYF. In DNA, the CDR3 is TGCAGCGTTCGGACACCTTACGAGCAGTACTTC.

J is TRBJ2-1 and V is TRBV13; 13 bases align to TRBD2. Trimming removed 4 bases from V and 7 bases from J; junction bases left unmatched: 4. The CDR3 is made up of 15 amino acids. Germline lookup yields CDR1 PRHDT and CDR2 FYEKMQ (reference sequence). CDR3 loop: CASSSTSGGRNEQFF. CDR3 nucleotides: TGTGCCAGCAGCTCGACTAGCGGGGGGAGGAATGAGCAGTTCTTC.

The chain is built from TRBV12-3 or TRBV12-4 and TRBJ2-7; perhaps TRBD1 as D (5 bases). Trimming removed 5 bases from V and 5 bases from J, with 13 bases in between. There are 13 residues in the CDR3. This CDR3 is CASSPTDINEQYF. In DNA form, the CDR3 reads TGTGCCAGCAGTCCGACAGATATCAACGAGCAGTACTTC.

This sequence joins TRBV7-9 and TRBJ2-7; 8 bases map to TRBD1. The CDR3 consists of 15 residues. V lost 5 bases, J lost 1 base, and 7 bases stayed unmatched. Germline lookup yields CDR1 SEHNR and CDR2 FQNEAQ (reference sequence). In DNA, the CDR3 is TGTGCCAGCAGCACCGGGACAGGTGGATCCTACGAGCAGTACTTC. Translation: CASSTGTGGSYEQYF.

The count of this clonotype is one. This rearrangement joins TRBV9 to TRBJ1-1, with D maybe TRBD1 (5 bases). Looked up from germline, CDR1 is SGDLS and CDR2 is YYNGEE. The CDR3 is 15 amino acids. V lost 4 bases and J 4 bases, leaving 17 bases between the germline ends. The CDR3 nucleotides are TGTGCCAGCAGCCCTTGGGACTCCCTGGGCACTGAAGCTTTCTTT. This codes for CASSPWDSLGTEAFF.

The rearrangement joins TRBV5-6 to TRBJ2-5; no reliable D call. Germline CDR1 reads SGHDT; CDR2 reads YYEEEE. The ends were cut back, 1 base at V and 1 base at J, with 8 bases in the middle. This CDR3 region has 14 residues. The CDR3 DNA follows: TGTGCCAGCAGCTTGACAGTATCCCAAGAGACCCAGTACTTC. It yields the protein CASSLTVSQETQYF.

This chain uses TRBV27 with TRBJ1-5; D not certain. CDR3 length: 17 residues. Germline V gives CDR1 MNHEY, CDR2 SMNVEV (reference sequence). The germline V and J ends were trimmed by 5 bases and 0 bases, with 17 bases remaining between them. In DNA form, the CDR3 reads TGTGCCAGCAGTGCCGCCGCCGCCCTTTATAGCAATCAGCCCCAGCATTTT. Amino acid sequence: CASSAAAALYSNQPQHF.

This clonotype was found once. The chain joins TRBV2 to TRBJ2-5, with D perhaps matching TRBD2 (6 bases). Trimming stripped 2 bases from V and 3 bases from J, with 10 bases between. This CDR3 region has 14 residues. Germline values: CDR1 SNHLY, CDR2 FYNNEI. The CDR3 loop reads CASSEKVAEETQYF. DNA of the CDR3: TGTGCCAGCAGTGAAAAGGTAGCGGAAGAGACCCAGTACTTC. Using reference TRBV2 and TRBJ2-5 for the parts outside the CDR3, the full variable domain is EPEVTQTPSHQVTQMGQEVILRCVPISNHLYFYWYRQILGQKVEFLVSFYNNEISEKSEIFDDQFSVERPDGSNFTLKIRSTKLEDSAMYFCASSEKVAEETQYFGPGTRLLVL.

This clonotype was observed once. The V call is TRBV14, the J call TRBJ2-3; perhaps TRBD2 as D (6 bases). The CDR3 spans 19 residues. Germline V gene sequence: CDR1 SGHDN, CDR2 FVKESK. V dropped 0 bases and J dropped 2 bases, with 21 bases sitting between them. Here the CDR3 DNA reads TGTGCCAGCAGCCAAGACTACTTCACAGGAGGGAGGTTCACAGATACGCAGTATTTT. Its translation is CASSQDYFTGGRFTDTQYF.

The chain carries TRBV30 and TRBJ2-7; D is unclear. V was cut by 1 base and J by 0 bases, with 7 bases left in between. Germline loops: CDR1 GTSNPN, CDR2 SVGIG (reference sequence). The CDR3 covers 13 residues. The CDR3 coding sequence is TGTGCCTGGAGTGATGGTAGCTCCTACGAGCAGTACTTC. It translates to CAWSDGSSYEQYF.

The chain couples TRBV27 to TRBJ1-5; D remains ambiguous. Trimming shortened V by 3 bases and J by 0 bases, and 3 bases separated the two germline ends. This CDR3 contains 13 residues. Germline CDR1 and CDR2: MNHEY and SMNVEV (reference sequence). The CDR3 loop is CASSFYSNQPQHF. The CDR3, as DNA: TGTGCCAGCAGTTTCTATAGCAATCAGCCCCAGCATTTT.

The chain joins TRBV4-3 to TRBJ2-7; 8 bases fit TRBD1. J was trimmed by 4 bases and V by 1 base; bases with no gene match: 6. The CDR3 has 15 amino acids. Germline CDR1 reads LGHNA; CDR2 reads YSLEER. CDR3 nucleotides: TGCGCCAGCAGCCAAGCCGGGACAGGCCTTTACGAGCAGTACTTC. The encoded protein is CASSQAGTGLYEQYF.

The genes are TRBV7-9 and TRBJ1-4; D gene ambiguous. This CDR3 spans 14 amino acids. CDR1 is SEHNR and CDR2 is FQNEAQ in the germline V gene (reference sequence). V was clipped by 1 base and J by 4 bases, with 7 bases between them. The CDR3 bases are TGTGCCAGCAGCTTAGTCCAGAGTAATGAAAAACTGTTTTTT. Translation: CASSLVQSNEKLFF.

J is TRBJ1-6 and V is TRBV28; D might be TRBD1 (6 bases). Germline V gene data show CDR1 as MDHEN and CDR2 as SYDVKM. The CDR3 covers 13 residues. The V and J ends lost 4 bases and 14 bases respectively, with 15 bases between them. The CDR3 protein is CASSYEGVGTLHF. The CDR3 DNA is TGTGCCAGCAGTTATGAGGGGGTCGGAACCCTCCACTTT. Complete variable domain (other parts from reference TRBV28 and TRBJ1-6): DVKVTQSSRYLVKRTGEKVFLECVQDMDHENMFWYRQDPGLGLRLIYFSYDVKMKEKGDIPEGYSVSREKKERFSLILESASTNQTSMYLCASSYEGVGTLHFGNGTRLTVT.

A note on this clonotype: A read error may produce the germline difference seen at one junction end. V usage is TRBV4-3 and J usage is TRBJ2-3; tentatively, D is TRBD2 (5 bases). CDR3 length: 14 amino acids. Germline-derived CDR1 and CDR2 are LGHNA and YSLEER. The CDR3 is CASSPPGGTSYLNF. The CDR3 nucleotides are TGCGCCAGCAGCCCCCCCGGAGGCACTTCGTATTTAAATTTT.

This chain uses TRBV7-9 with TRBJ1-1; D might be TRBD1 (6 bases). Germline loops: CDR1 SEHNR, CDR2 FQNEAQ (reference sequence). The V gene lost 5 bases and the J gene lost 6 bases, with 10 bases spanning the gap. The CDR3 is made up of 12 amino acids. The CDR3 is CASSRGWAEAFF. CDR3 sequence (DNA): TGTGCCAGCAGCAGGGGGTGGGCTGAAGCTTTCTTT.

The V call is TRBV7-8, the J call TRBJ1-1, with D tentatively TRBD1 (5 bases). The germline V gene has CDR1 SGHVS and CDR2 FQNEAQ. There are 15 residues in the CDR3. V was shortened by 5 bases and J by 1 base, with 14 bases between the two germline ends. This chain's CDR3 is CASSPEGGANTEAFF. The CDR3 nucleotides are TGTGCCAGCAGCCCCGAAGGAGGGGCGAACACTGAAGCTTTCTTT.

The chain recombines TRBV25-1 with TRBJ1-2; 10 bases align to TRBD1. Germline V gene data show CDR1 as MGHDK and CDR2 as SYGVNS. V gave up 6 bases and J gave up 6 bases; unmatched junction bases: 4. The CDR3 runs to 13 residues. CDR3 coding DNA: TGTGCCAGCAGCATAGGACAGGGGGATGGCTACACCTTC. Translation gives CASSIGQGDGYTF.

The chain joins TRBV7-9 to TRBJ2-1; possibly TRBD1 for D (6 bases). This CDR3 is 17 amino acids long. V lost 0 bases, J lost 1 base, and 13 bases lay in between. CDR1 is SEHNR, CDR2 FQNEAQ, per germline (reference sequence). For the CDR3, the DNA is TGTGCCAGCAGCTTAGCGTTGACAGGCTCTTCCTACAATGAGCAGTTCTTC. This codes for CASSLALTGSSYNEQFF.

The rearrangement joins TRBV9 to TRBJ2-2, with D perhaps matching TRBD1 (5 bases). Germline V lookup: CDR1 SGDLS, CDR2 YYNGEE. With 4 bases removed from V and 5 bases from J, the gap between germline ends came to 15 bases. This CDR3 is 15 amino acids long. The CDR3 DNA sequence: TGTGCCAGCAGCCCGCAGGGATGGGGTACCGGGGAGCTGTTTTTT. Protein sequence: CASSPQGWGTGELFF.

This clonotype was recorded once. The chain has TRBV29-1 and TRBJ2-3; unclear D gene. CDR1 and CDR2 (germline): SQVTM, ANQGSEA. CDR3 length: 17 residues. V lost 5 bases and J lost 3, with 24 bases in between. The CDR3 loop is CSVKRVRVEFLTDTQYF. CDR3 coding DNA: TGCAGCGTTAAAAGGGTCCGGGTAGAGTTCCTGACAGATACGCAGTATTTT.